This T cell receptor (beta chain) emerged from a study of cytomegalovirus exposure and HLA in healthy donors (dated by TCRdb to about 2017). Background on the whole study: In an earlier analysis of 450 to 750 of the donors, around 290 Gb of sequence data and roughly 100 million unique TCR beta sequences from about 179 million T cells were reported. The aim of the study was to test whether cataloging public T cell receptors could identify signatures of past pathogen exposure. Using immunosequencing, the study profiled T cell repertoires from 500 to 800 subjects and related those repertoires to cytomegalovirus serostatus. Genome-wide SNP genotypes for about three fifths of the roughly 700 donors were used in a later genetic analysis, which treated that subset as a discovery cohort. In addition to the first cohort of 650 to 800 subjects, a separate validation cohort of 120 different subjects was used. The later analysis used no new phenotypic data to find candidate immune exposures, relying instead on TCR beta sequences and their occurrence across donors. An early release that covered some 630 HLA-typed donors contained approximately 290 gigabases of sequencing data and around 85 million unique TCR sequences. Every discovery cohort repertoire had been produced on one sequencing platform. Typing coverage differed by locus: A, B, C, DRB1 and DQB1 were typed in roughly 620-640 donors, DQA1 in roughly 500, DPA1 in approximately 600, and DPB1 in roughly 470. Among a few hundred genotyped donors of the cohort, an average of 235,054 unique TCR beta nucleotide sequences were sequenced per donor, around 18% of them non-productive. In a later analysis, previously published TCR beta repertoires from 670 or so donors were re-analyzed and high-resolution HLA genotyping was added so that TCR occurrence patterns could be studied. Alongside the repertoire data, information on donor age, sex, ethnicity and CMV serostatus was compiled. HLA typing included class I and class II loci at four-digit resolution. Because of strong linkage in the cohort, four or five DR-DQ haplotypes were treated as single units for association and clustering. An earlier analysis of 587 of the donors applied high-throughput TCR beta sequencing to assess whether each TCR beta V gene segment acted as functional or pseudogenic. The study combined high-throughput TCR immunosequencing, statistical association of individual TCRs with disease status, and machine learning to predict cytomegalovirus infection status. Of the 350 to 450 genotyped donors, 75% to 85% were placed in the genetic ancestry cluster associated with self-reported Caucasian donors.

The receptor library was made with the immunoSEQ multiplex PCR assay. The multiplex PCR relied on a mix of 60 forward primers for TCR Vbeta segments and 13 reverse primers for TCR Jbeta segments. The CDR3 region of rearranged TCR beta genes was amplified from genomic DNA by a multiplex PCR assay. Amplified TCR beta libraries were sequenced as 87-base-pair reads on the Illumina HiSeq System. Per the original workflow: Across the 666 repertoires, a later analysis counted 80 million or so unique TCR beta chains, approximately 12 million of which were shared by at least two donors. Raw reads were error-corrected and collapsed into unique sequences with a nearest-neighbor algorithm that merged closely related sequences to remove PCR and sequencing errors. CDR3 sequences were aligned to IMGT reference sequences to assign V, D and J gene segments. For a sequence to be retained, a match of at least six nucleotides was required to both a V gene segment and a J gene segment. Rearrangements were called productive when the CDR3 lacked stop codons and stayed in frame with V and J; all others were non-productive. Following IMGT convention, CDR3 was defined as the stretch from the second conserved V-encoded cysteine to the conserved J-encoded phenylalanine. In an earlier analysis of around 540 of the donors, sequences lacking an unambiguous match to a single V gene segment were excluded. In an earlier analysis of 450 to 700 of the donors, V segments were called functional above 56.7% productive rearrangements and were called segregating when the between-donor standard deviation exceeded 5%. A statistical classification framework was built to diagnose cytomegalovirus status from the catalog of TCR beta chain sequences. In a later analysis, V and J genes were assigned by comparing TCR nucleotide sequences against IMGT/GENE-DB human TR gene sequences. In a later analysis, CDR3 sequences and most-parsimonious VDJ recombination scenarios were assigned using the TCRdist pipeline. In a later analysis, every TCR beta chain was defined by the combination of its CDR3 amino acid sequence and its V-gene family, and reads without a unique V-gene family were dropped. In a later analysis, 450 to 600 highly shared, low-generation-probability nucleotide sequences were removed to address suspected cross-contamination and a sequencing artifact. In a later analysis, a clonal expansion index was calculated for each public chain from normalized within-repertoire ranks of inferred template counts. In a later analysis, generation probabilities were computed using a VDJ recombination model fitted to out-of-frame rearrangements, and the results were checked against IGoR. In a later analysis, TCR-TCR, TCR-HLA and TCR-CMV co-occurrence was scored with hypergeometric tests, and a repertoire-size bias correction was applied to TCR pairs. False discovery rates were estimated in a later analysis by permuting HLA or CMV assignments 20 times. In a later analysis, co-occurring TCRs were grouped using DBSCAN, and TCRdist sequence similarity was added for clustering within HLA-allele-positive subsets. For co-occurrence clustering, repertoires with fewer than 30,000 or more than 120,000 public chains were excluded, along with about five repertoires with anomalous nucleotide sharing. Sourced from immuneACCESS, this table was stored by TCRdb with only in-frame sequences that have V and J called. A share of the clones is absent; for the studies checked, an unresolved V gene accounts for under half, and the remainder has no known explanation. D and trimming were read from the DNA, whereas the V and J calls and clone size are those reported in that table. Within this sample are approximately 140,000 clones, with 60% to 80% of them counted one time only. The top ten hold approximately 0.86% of the sample.

Sequences LNHNV (CDR1) and YYDKDF (CDR2) are obtained from the germline V gene (reference sequence). From cysteine to phenylalanine, the CDR3 is 14 amino acids long. Only CDR3 DNA is held: 42 bases, read in frame from base 1. Relative to germline, V is missing 5 bases and J is missing 2 bases, with 5 bases of the junction outside any gene match. Results and caveats for the whole study, not just this receptor: In vitro tests confirmed that three of the cytomegalovirus-associated TCR beta chains recognize cytomegalovirus antigens. In a later analysis, HLA-associated TCR beta chains were found to be more clonally expanded and to have lower generation probabilities than equally common non-associated chains. Immune exposure information for the cohort was limited to CMV serostatus. In a later analysis, most CMV-associated TCR beta chains were found to appear HLA-restricted, with HLA associations seemingly driven largely by CMV exposure. According to a later analysis, TCR association rates differed among HLA loci, with DRB1 alleles showing the most associated TCRs and HLA-C alleles showing the fewest. In the study, approximately 160 TCR beta chains were listed as associated with cytomegalovirus. In an earlier analysis of roughly 560 of the donors, most TCR beta V segments were observed in productive rearrangements about 90% or about 30% of the time, broadly matching IMGT annotations. In a later genetic analysis, a missense DCLRE1C variant was associated with V-gene and J-gene trimming of TCR beta chains, and the association was replicated in an independent cohort. Only TCR beta chains were sequenced in this cohort, and the absence of alpha or paired-chain data limited detectable features. A later genetic analysis reported fewer N-insertions in productive TCRs among donors in an Asian-associated ancestry cluster than the roughly 670-donor mean. Because the 87-base-pair reads could not distinguish some IMGT-functional V segments, including TRBV6-2 and TRBV6-3, those segments were excluded. Correlated functional status among segregating V segments might reflect linkage disequilibrium, but an unknown experimental factor could not be ruled out. A further reported finding was that TCR beta sequences accurately predicted the HLA-A and HLA-B alleles for most subjects in the first cohort. Specific HLA alleles were associated with some 15,000 TCR beta sequences at a false discovery rate of 0.05 in a later analysis. Across donors, most TCR sequences were observed very rarely, whereas some public TCRs were present in many individuals. Strong co-occurrence of HLA alleles, especially DR and DQ, made assigning TCR associations to individual alleles difficult. The classifier was reported to diagnose cytomegalovirus status with high specificity and sensitivity in both the original and validation cohorts. Roughly uniform sequencing depth across donors was assumed in presence/absence analyses, although this assumption may not hold. The authors suggested that the approach could potentially be generalized to other disease states and immunological phenotypes. Several of the top co-occurrence clusters appeared to be linked to parvovirus B19, influenza, CMV and Epstein-Barr virus, according to a later analysis. A group of highly shared sequence variants was considered likely to be a technical artifact of the sequencing pipeline. The earlier analysis of approximately 560 of the donors excluded 15 to 20 rarely observed V segments, including chromosome 9 orphons, because counts were too low. Because HLA typing was missing for some donors at each locus, association tests included only the typed subset.

In total, more than 500 healthy bone marrow donors made up the cohort. All cohort members were sampled while nominally healthy, although unrecorded immune exposures were likely present. The donor was CMV seronegative and belonged to the group of 380 or so seronegative cohort members. Every donor gave a peripheral blood sample, and the peripheral blood mononuclear cells from that sample were used for TCR beta sequencing. Genomic DNA extraction from the blood cell samples was performed with the Qiagen DNeasy Blood Extraction Kit. The count of this clone is one. The clone's antigen remains unknown. No base quality values were provided; no much bigger clone lies one nucleotide off.

The V and J genes are TRBV15 and TRBJ2-7; 8 central bases correspond to TRBD1. The sequenced material came from PBMCs. The source is a woman aged 55-69 years in good health and CMV-seronegative. The DNA sequence is TGTGCCACCAGCTGGGGGACAGGAGCCTACGAGCAGTACTTC. It specifies CATSWGTGAYEQYF.